This passage covers 10 T cell receptor beta chains from one sample sequenced in a study of T cell responses to AZD1222 COVID-19 vaccine. Some clones are missing from TCRdb's copy, which holds only in-frame ones; the method was immunoSEQ multiplex PCR. Among approximately 100,000 clones listed, approximately 89% were seen once. Sequenced material: peripheral blood, taken 28 days after the second AZD1222 dose. The origin of the receptors is an adult who received the AZD1222 COVID-19 vaccine.

V and J are TRBV9 and TRBJ2-1, with D perhaps being TRBD1 or TRBD2 (5 bases each). The germline V gene encodes CDR1 SGDLS and CDR2 YYNGEE. The CDR3 consists of 16 residues. Trimming left V 6 bases short and J 1 base short, with 17 bases between. CDR3 in amino acids: CASTQAGTGSYNEQFF. CDR3 nucleotides: TGTGCCAGCACCCAGGCAGGGACGGGATCCTACAATGAGCAGTTCTTC.

The chain joins TRBV10-3 to TRBJ1-2; no clear D. Germline CDR1 ENHRY, CDR2 SYGVKD. The V gene lost 2 bases and the J gene lost 7 bases, with 8 bases spanning the gap. The CDR3 runs 12 residues. The CDR3 loop is CAISEPRAGYTF. Here the CDR3 DNA reads TGTGCCATCAGTGAGCCGAGGGCTGGCTACACCTTC.

V usage is TRBV29-1 and J usage is TRBJ1-1; no clear D gene. V was trimmed by 4 bases and J by 4 bases, leaving 7 bases between them. Germline CDR1 is SQVTM and CDR2 is ANQGSEA. The CDR3 extends over 11 amino acids. CDR3 in amino acids: CSVAWATEAFF. The CDR3 DNA reads as TGCAGCGTTGCCTGGGCCACTGAAGCTTTCTTT.

This rearrangement joins TRBV20-1 to TRBJ2-1; D tentatively reads TRBD1 or TRBD2 (5 bases each). V lost 3 bases, J lost 4 bases, and 10 bases lay in between. Germline lookup yields CDR1 DFQATT and CDR2 SNEGSKA (reference sequence). This CDR3 spans 13 amino acids. CDR3 residues: CSASTGAYNEQFF. The CDR3 region has the DNA TGCAGTGCTAGTACCGGGGCGTACAATGAGCAGTTCTTC.

The count of this clone is one. The chain combines TRBV27 with TRBJ1-1, with D possibly matching TRBD1 (5 bases). Germline assignment: CDR1 MNHEY and CDR2 SMNVEV (reference sequence). The CDR3 runs to 17 residues. V was trimmed by 2 bases and J by 3 bases, leaving 19 bases between them. This CDR3 reads CASSLRGSGIGDTEAFF. In DNA, the CDR3 is TGTGCCAGCAGTTTACGTGGGTCAGGGATTGGGGACACTGAAGCTTTCTTT.

The CDR3: CASRRDRLETQYF. The CDR3 nucleotides are TGTGCCAGCAGACGGGACAGGTTAGAGACCCAGTACTTC. The chain joins TRBV12-3 or TRBV12-4 to TRBJ2-5, with TRBD1 matching over 8 bases. The CDR3 is made up of 13 amino acids. The V and J ends lost 6 bases and 4 bases, in that order; junction bases with no gene match: 4.

The CDR3 coding sequence is TGTGCCAGCAGTTTCCCAGGGAGGGGAGAGACCCAGTACTTC. Translation: CASSFPGRGETQYF. The chain is built from TRBV7-9 and TRBJ2-5, with TRBD2 identical over 7 bases. The ends lost 6 bases at V and 4 bases at J; junction bases unmatched: 8. CDR3 length: 14 residues. The germline V gene has CDR1 SEHNR and CDR2 FQNEAQ (reference sequence).

V and J are TRBV19 and TRBJ1-2; 7 nucleotides line up with TRBD1. After removal of 9 bases from V and 4 bases from J, the junction contained 11 bases not matched to a gene. Germline V gene sequence: CDR1 LNHDA, CDR2 SQIVND (reference sequence). The length of the CDR3 is 14 residues. CDR3 in DNA: TGTGCCAGCACCCCAGGGGGGGACGTCTATGGCTACACCTTC. It encodes CASTPGGDVYGYTF. The entire variable domain, with the rest obtained from reference TRBV19 and TRBJ1-2, is as follows: DGGITQSPKYLFRKEGQNVTLSCEQNLNHDAMYWYRQDPGQGLRLIYYSQIVNDFQKGDIAEGYSVSREKKESFPLTVTSAQKNPTAFYLCASTPGGDVYGYTFGSGTRLTVV.

V is TRBV27 and J is TRBJ2-4, with D maybe TRBD1 (5 bases). The V end was cut by 2 bases, the J end by 7 bases, with 12 bases between. The CDR3 extends over 14 amino acids. Germline CDR1 and CDR2: MNHEY and SMNVEV (reference sequence). The CDR3 here is CASSLRPGMNIQYF. The CDR3 region has the DNA TGTGCCAGCAGTTTACGCCCAGGGATGAACATTCAGTACTTC.

This clone was seen a few times. The chain recombines TRBV24-1 with TRBJ2-2, with 9 bases fitting TRBD1. The germline V gene has CDR1 KGHDR and CDR2 SFDVKD. The CDR3 is 17 amino acids. J lost 2 bases, V lost 4 bases, and 7 bases had no gene match. The CDR3 region is CATSDRETGGNTGELFF. The CDR3 bases are TGTGCCACCAGTGACCGAGAGACAGGGGGTAACACCGGGGAGCTGTTTTTT.